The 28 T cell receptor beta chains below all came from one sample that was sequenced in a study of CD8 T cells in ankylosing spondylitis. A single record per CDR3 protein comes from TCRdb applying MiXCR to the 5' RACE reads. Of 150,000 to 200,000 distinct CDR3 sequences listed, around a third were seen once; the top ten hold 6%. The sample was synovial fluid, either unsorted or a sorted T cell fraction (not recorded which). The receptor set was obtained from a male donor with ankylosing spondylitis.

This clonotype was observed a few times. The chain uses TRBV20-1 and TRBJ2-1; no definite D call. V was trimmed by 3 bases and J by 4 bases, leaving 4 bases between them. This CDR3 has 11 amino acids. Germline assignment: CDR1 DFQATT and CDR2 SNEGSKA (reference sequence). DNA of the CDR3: TGCAGTGCTAGCGGGTACAATGAGCAGTTCTTC. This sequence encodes CSASGYNEQFF.

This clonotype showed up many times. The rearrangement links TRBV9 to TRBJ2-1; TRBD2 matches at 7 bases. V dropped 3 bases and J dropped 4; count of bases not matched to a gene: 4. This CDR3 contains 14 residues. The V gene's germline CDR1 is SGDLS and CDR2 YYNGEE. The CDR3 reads CASSAHGGYNEQFF. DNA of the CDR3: TGTGCCAGCAGCGCCCACGGGGGGTACAATGAGCAGTTCTTC.

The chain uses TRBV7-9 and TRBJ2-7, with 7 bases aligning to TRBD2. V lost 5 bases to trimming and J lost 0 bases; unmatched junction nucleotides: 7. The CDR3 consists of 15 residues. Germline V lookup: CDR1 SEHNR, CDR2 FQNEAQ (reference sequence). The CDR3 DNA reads TGTGCCAGCAGCCCTGGGGGACTAATCTCCTACGAGCAGTACTTC. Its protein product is CASSPGGLISYEQYF. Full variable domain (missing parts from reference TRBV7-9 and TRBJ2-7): DTGVSQNPRHKITKRGQNVTFRCDPISEHNRLYWYRQTLGQGPEFLTYFQNEAQLEKSRLLSDRFSAERPKGSFSTLEIQRTEQGDSAMYLCASSPGGLISYEQYFGPGTRLTVT.

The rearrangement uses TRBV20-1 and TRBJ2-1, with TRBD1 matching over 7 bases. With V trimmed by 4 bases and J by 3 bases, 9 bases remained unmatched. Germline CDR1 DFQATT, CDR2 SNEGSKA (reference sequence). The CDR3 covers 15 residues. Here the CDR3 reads CSAKQGPFSYNEQFF. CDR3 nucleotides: TGCAGTGCTAAACAGGGGCCCTTTAGCTACAATGAGCAGTTCTTC.

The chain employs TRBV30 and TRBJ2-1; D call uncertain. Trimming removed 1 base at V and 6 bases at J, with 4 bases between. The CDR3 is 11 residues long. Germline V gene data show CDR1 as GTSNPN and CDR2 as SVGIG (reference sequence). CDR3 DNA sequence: TGTGCCTGGAGTGATTTCAATGAGCAGTTCTTC. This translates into CAWSDFNEQFF.

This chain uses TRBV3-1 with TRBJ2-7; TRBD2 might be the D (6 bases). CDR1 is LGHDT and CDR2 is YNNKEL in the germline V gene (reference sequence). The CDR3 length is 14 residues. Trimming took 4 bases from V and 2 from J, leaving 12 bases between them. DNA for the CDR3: TGTGCCAGCAGCCCCGGTAGCGGAGCCTACGAGCAGTACTTC. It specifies CASSPGSGAYEQYF.

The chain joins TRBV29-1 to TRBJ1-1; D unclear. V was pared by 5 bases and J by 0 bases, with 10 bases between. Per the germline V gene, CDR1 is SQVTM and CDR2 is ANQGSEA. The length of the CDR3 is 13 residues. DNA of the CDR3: TGCAGCGTTCACCGGGGAGTGAACACTGAAGCTTTCTTT. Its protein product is CSVHRGVNTEAFF.

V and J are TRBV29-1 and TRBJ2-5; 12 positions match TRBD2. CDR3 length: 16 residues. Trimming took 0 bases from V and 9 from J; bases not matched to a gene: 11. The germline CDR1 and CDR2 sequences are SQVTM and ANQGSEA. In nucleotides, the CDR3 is TGCAGCGTTGAAGAGTCACTAGCGGGAGGCACGGCGGCCCAGTACTTC. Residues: CSVEESLAGGTAAQYF.

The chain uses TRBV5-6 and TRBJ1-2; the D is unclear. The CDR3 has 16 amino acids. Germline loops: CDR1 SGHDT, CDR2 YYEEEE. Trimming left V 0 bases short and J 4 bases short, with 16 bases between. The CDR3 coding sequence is TGTGCCAGCAGCTTGGAAGTGAAGGGCCGGGTCTATGGCTACACCTTC. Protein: CASSLEVKGRVYGYTF.

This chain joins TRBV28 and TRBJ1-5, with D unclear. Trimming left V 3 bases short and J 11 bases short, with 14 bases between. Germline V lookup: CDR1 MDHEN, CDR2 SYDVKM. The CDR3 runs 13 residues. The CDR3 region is CASSFWTPPTQHF. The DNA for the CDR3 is TGTGCCAGCAGTTTTTGGACCCCGCCAACCCAGCATTTT.

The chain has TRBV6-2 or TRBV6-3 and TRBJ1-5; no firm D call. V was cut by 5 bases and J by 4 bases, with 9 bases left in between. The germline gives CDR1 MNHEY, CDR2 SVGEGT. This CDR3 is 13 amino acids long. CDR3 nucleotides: TGTGCCAGCAGTAGGCAGGCAAATCAGCCCCAGCATTTT. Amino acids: CASSRQANQPQHF.

In nucleotides, the CDR3 is TGTGCCAGCAGCCTTGGGGGACAGGGGAGGGGCCAGTTCTTC. This gives the protein CASSLGGQGRGQFF. The rearrangement uses TRBV14 and TRBJ2-1; 10 bases align to TRBD1. The ends lost 4 bases at V and 13 bases at J; junction bases unmatched: 10. Germline CDR1 is SGHDN and CDR2 is FVKESK. The CDR3 loop spans 14 amino acids.

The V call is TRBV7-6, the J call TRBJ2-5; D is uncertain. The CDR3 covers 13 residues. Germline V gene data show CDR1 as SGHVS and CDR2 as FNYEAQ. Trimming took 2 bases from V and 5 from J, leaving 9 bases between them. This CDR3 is CASSLQVRETQYF. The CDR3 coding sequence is TGTGCCAGCAGCTTACAAGTGAGGGAGACCCAGTACTTC. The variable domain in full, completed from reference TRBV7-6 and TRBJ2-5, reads GAGVSQSPRYKVTKRGQDVALRCDPISGHVSLYWYRQALGQGPEFLTYFNYEAQQDKSGLPNDRFSAERPEGSISTLTIQRTEQRDSAMYRCASSLQVRETQYFGPGTRLLVL.

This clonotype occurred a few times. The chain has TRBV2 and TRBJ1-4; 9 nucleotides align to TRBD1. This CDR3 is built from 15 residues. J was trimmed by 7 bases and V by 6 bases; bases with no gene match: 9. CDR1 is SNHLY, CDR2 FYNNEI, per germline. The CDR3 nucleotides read TGTGCCAGCAGAAAGGGACAGGGAGTTATTGAAAAACTGTTTTTT. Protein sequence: CASRKGQGVIEKLFF.

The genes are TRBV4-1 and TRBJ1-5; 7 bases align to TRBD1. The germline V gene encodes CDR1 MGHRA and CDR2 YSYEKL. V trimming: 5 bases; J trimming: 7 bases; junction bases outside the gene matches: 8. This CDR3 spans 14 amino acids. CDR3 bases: TGCGCCAGCAGCGGACGACAGGGAGACCAGCCCCAGCATTTT. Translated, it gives CASSGRQGDQPQHF.

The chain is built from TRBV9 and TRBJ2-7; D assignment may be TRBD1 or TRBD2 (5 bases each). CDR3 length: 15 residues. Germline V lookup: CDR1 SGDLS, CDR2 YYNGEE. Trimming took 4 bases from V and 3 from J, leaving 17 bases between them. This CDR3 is CASSPAGTDNYEQYF. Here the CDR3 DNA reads TGTGCCAGCAGCCCCGCCGGGACGGACAACTACGAGCAGTACTTC.

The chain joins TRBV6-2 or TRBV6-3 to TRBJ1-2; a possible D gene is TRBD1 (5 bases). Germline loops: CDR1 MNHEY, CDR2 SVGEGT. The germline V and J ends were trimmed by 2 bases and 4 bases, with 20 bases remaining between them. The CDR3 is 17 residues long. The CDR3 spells CASSYEATGPRSYGYTF. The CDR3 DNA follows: TGTGCCAGCAGTTACGAGGCCACAGGCCCTCGGAGCTATGGCTACACCTTC.

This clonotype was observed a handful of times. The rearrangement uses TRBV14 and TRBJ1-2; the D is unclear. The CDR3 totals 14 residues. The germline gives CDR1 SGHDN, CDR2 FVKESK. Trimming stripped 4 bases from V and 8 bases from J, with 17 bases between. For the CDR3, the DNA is TGTGCCAGCAGCCTACTTGGGGAGGTTAGAGGCTACACCTTC. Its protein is CASSLLGEVRGYTF.

CDR3 loop: CASRGEQYF. CDR3 coding DNA: TGCGCCAGCCGTGGAGAGCAGTACTTC. This chain joins TRBV5-1 and TRBJ2-7; D unclear. Per the germline V gene, CDR1 is SGHRS and CDR2 is YFSETQ. With 7 bases removed from V and 7 bases from J, the gap between germline ends came to 6 bases. This CDR3 has 9 residues.

The CDR3 loop is CASSLDLKGTQYF. CDR3 nucleotide sequence: TGTGCCAGCAGCTTAGATCTCAAAGGGACCCAGTACTTC. The J gene is TRBJ2-5, the V gene TRBV7-2; no reliable D call. Germline-derived CDR1 and CDR2 are SGHTA and FQGNSA. Trimming left V 1 base short and J 7 bases short, with 10 bases between. This CDR3 spans 13 amino acids.

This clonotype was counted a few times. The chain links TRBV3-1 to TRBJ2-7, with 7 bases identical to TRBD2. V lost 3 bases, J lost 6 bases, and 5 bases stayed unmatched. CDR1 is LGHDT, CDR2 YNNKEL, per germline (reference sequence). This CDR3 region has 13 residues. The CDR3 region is CASSQRTSGEQYF. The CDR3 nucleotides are TGTGCCAGCAGCCAGAGGACTAGTGGCGAGCAGTACTTC.

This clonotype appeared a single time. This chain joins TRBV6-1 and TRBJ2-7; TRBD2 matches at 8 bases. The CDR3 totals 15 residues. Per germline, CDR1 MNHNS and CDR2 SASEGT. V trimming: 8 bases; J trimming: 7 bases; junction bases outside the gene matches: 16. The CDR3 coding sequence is TGTGCCAGCGGTACCAGGACTAGCCATTCTTTTGAGCAGTACTTC. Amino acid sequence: CASGTRTSHSFEQYF.

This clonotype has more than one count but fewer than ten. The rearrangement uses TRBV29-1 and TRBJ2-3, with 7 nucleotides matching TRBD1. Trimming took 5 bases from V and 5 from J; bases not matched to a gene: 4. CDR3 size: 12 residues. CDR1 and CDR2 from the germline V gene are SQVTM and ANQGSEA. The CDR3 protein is CSVRQGKDTQYF. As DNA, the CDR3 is TGCAGCGTTAGACAGGGAAAAGATACGCAGTATTTT.

CDR3 nucleotide sequence: TGTGCCAGCAGTCAACAGGGGCTCTATCAGCCCCAGCATTTT. Its translation: CASSQQGLYQPQHF. V usage is TRBV27 and J usage is TRBJ1-5; TRBD1 agrees at 7 bases. CDR1 MNHEY and CDR2 SMNVEV come from the germline V gene (reference sequence). This CDR3 contains 14 residues. V shed 5 bases, J shed 5 bases, and the junction held 6 bases outside the gene matches.

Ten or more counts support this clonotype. The CDR3 DNA sequence: TGCAGTGCTCCCGGCAGGGACAGGGGGGAGGAGGAGCTGTTTTTT. Its translation: CSAPGRDRGEEELFF. The chain recombines TRBV20-1 with TRBJ2-2; 11 bases map to TRBD1. CDR1 is DFQATT and CDR2 is SNEGSKA in the germline V gene (reference sequence). CDR3 length: 15 amino acids. The V and J ends lost 5 bases and 10 bases, in that order; junction bases with no gene match: 12.

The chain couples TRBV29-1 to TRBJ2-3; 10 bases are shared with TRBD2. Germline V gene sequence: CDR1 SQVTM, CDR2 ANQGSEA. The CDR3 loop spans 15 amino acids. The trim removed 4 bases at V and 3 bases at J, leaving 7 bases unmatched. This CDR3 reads CSVAALAGNTDTQYF. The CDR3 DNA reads TGCAGCGTTGCCGCACTAGCGGGAAATACAGATACGCAGTATTTT.

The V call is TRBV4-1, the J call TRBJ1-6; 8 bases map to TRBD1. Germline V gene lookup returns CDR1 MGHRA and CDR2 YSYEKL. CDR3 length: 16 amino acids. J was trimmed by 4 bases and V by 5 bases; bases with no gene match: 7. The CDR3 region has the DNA TGCGCCAGCAGCAGGACAGGGTCCCGTTATAATTCACCCCTCCACTTT. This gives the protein CASSRTGSRYNSPLHF.

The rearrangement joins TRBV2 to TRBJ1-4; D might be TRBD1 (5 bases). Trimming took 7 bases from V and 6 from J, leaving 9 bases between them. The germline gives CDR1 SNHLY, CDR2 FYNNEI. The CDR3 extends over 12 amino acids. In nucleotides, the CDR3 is TGTGCCAGCATCAGGGACGATGAAAAACTGTTTTTT. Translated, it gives CASIRDDEKLFF. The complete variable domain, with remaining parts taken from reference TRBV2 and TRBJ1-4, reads EPEVTQTPSHQVTQMGQEVILRCVPISNHLYFYWYRQILGQKVEFLVSFYNNEISEKSEIFDDQFSVERPDGSNFTLKIRSTKLEDSAMYFCASIRDDEKLFFGSGTQLSVL.